A selection of T cell receptor beta chains follows, all from one sample in a study of CD8 T cells in ankylosing spondylitis. Each CDR3 protein is one row after TCRdb ran MiXCR on the 5' RACE reads. The table records roughly 670,000 distinct CDR3 sequences, over 15% of them present only once. The source material was blood, either unsorted or a sorted T cell fraction (not recorded which). The receptors were gathered from a male donor with ankylosing spondylitis. CDR3s include the opening cysteine and the closing phenylalanine or tryptophan. D genes are given only for firm matches. Clone size is shown for a subset of rows, as once, few, many or a class of expanded clone.

TRBV11-2	TRBJ2-5	few	NA	CASSHYKGKETQYF	TGTGCCAGCAGCCATTACAAGGGGAAAGAGACCCAGTACTTC
TRBV29-1	TRBJ2-3	many	TRBD2	CSVGRIAGVGDTQYF	TGCAGCGTCGGCCGTATAGCGGGAGTGGGAGATACGCAGTATTTT
TRBV5-1	TRBJ2-1	NA	NA	CASSLTNHEQFF	TGCGCCAGCAGCTTGACTAATCATGAGCAGTTCTTC
TRBV29-1	TRBJ2-3	many	TRBD2	CSVQGKSGRGTDTQYF	TGCAGCGTACAGGGGAAAAGCGGGAGGGGCACAGATACGCAGTATTTT
TRBV5-1	TRBJ1-1	NA	NA	CASSLSQLNTEAFF	TGCGCCAGCAGCTTGAGTCAGTTGAACACTGAAGCTTTCTTT
TRBV24-1	TRBJ2-2	NA	NA	CATSDLSGERGYTGELFF	TGTGCCACCAGTGATTTGTCCGGCGAGCGAGGGTACACCGGGGAGCTGTTTTTT
TRBV20-1	TRBJ1-2	few	NA	CSAREDRRYGYTF	TGCAGTGCTAGAGAAGACCGTCGCTATGGCTACACCTTC
TRBV11-1	TRBJ2-2	few	NA	CASGLGSRLYRDTGELFF	TGTGCCAGCGGACTCGGGAGCCGGTTGTACAGGGACACCGGGGAGCTGTTTTTT
TRBV7-9	TRBJ2-7	NA	NA	CASSRGGSGYEQYF	TGTGCCAGCAGCCGAGGGGGTAGCGGCTACGAGCAGTACTTC
TRBV20-1	TRBJ1-4	few	TRBD1	CSARTGVEKLFF	TGCAGTGCTCGGACAGGGGTTGAAAAACTGTTTTTT
TRBV25-1	TRBJ1-2	NA	NA	CASSESAGLYGYTF	TGTGCCAGCAGTGAATCGGCAGGACTTTATGGCTACACCTTC
TRBV5-5	TRBJ2-3	NA	NA	CASSLSGRVPDTQYF	TGTGCCAGCAGCTTGTCAGGCAGGGTCCCAGATACGCAGTATTTT
TRBV4-2	TRBJ2-1	few	TRBD2	CASSQNLRPLAVVNEQFF	TGTGCCAGCAGCCAAAACCTTCGCCCACTAGCGGTAGTGAATGAGCAGTTCTTC
TRBV3-1	TRBJ2-1	NA	TRBD1	CASSQTGGGEQFF	TGTGCCAGCAGCCAGACAGGGGGCGGTGAGCAGTTCTTC
TRBV19	TRBJ1-1	few	NA	CASSSPGGHEAFF	TGTGCCAGTAGTTCGCCGGGGGGGCATGAAGCTTTCTTT
TRBV5-6	TRBJ1-5	NA	TRBD1	CASSADRGNQPQHF	TGTGCCAGCAGCGCCGACAGGGGCAATCAGCCCCAGCATTTT
TRBV12-3/TRBV12-4	TRBJ1-1	few	NA	CASSLGLGIIEAFF	TGTGCCAGCAGTTTAGGGTTGGGCATAATTGAAGCTTTCTTT
TRBV7-9	TRBJ1-4	NA	NA	CASSLIESPTNEKLFF	TGTGCCAGCAGCTTAATCGAGTCGCCGACTAATGAAAAACTGTTTTTT
TRBV20-1	TRBJ2-5	NA	NA	CSARDLSSVILETQYF	TGCAGTGCTAGAGATCTGTCTAGCGTAATCCTAGAGACCCAGTACTTC
TRBV11-2	TRBJ2-5	NA	NA	CASSTTMMRSGLQETQYF	TGTGCCAGCAGCACTACCATGATGAGAAGCGGCCTCCAAGAGACCCAGTACTTC
TRBV2	TRBJ1-2	NA	NA	CASSESQGPYGYTF	TGTGCCAGCAGTGAAAGCCAGGGCCCCTATGGCTACACCTTC
TRBV9	TRBJ1-1	few	NA	CASSPTDEGNTEAFF	TGTGCCAGCAGCCCCACCGACGAGGGGAACACTGAAGCTTTCTTT
TRBV20-1	TRBJ2-5	few	TRBD1	CSASLEGAPTPETQYF	TGCAGTGCTAGCCTCGAGGGGGCCCCAACCCCGGAGACCCAGTACTTC
TRBV18	TRBJ2-5	once	TRBD2	CASSTTGLAGFSETQYF	TGTGCCAGCTCAACTACGGGACTAGCAGGTTTTTCGGAGACCCAGTACTTC
TRBV7-2	TRBJ1-1	few	NA	CASSLVGQGWTEAFF	TGTGCCAGCAGCTTAGTAGGGCAGGGATGGACTGAAGCTTTCTTT
TRBV6-5	TRBJ1-2	NA	NA	CASSYSMQAANYGYTF	TGTGCCAGCAGTTACTCGATGCAGGCTGCTAACTATGGCTACACCTTC
TRBV19	TRBJ2-3	few	TRBD2	CASSISVGGAKDTQYF	TGTGCCAGTAGTATAAGTGTCGGGGGGGCCAAAGATACGCAGTATTTT
TRBV7-2	TRBJ1-3	NA	NA	CASSVDGGRNTIYF	TGTGCCAGCAGCGTGGACGGGGGACGAAACACCATATATTTT
TRBV4-3	TRBJ1-1	few	TRBD1	CASSQQRQGAPGEAFF	TGCGCCAGCAGCCAGCAACGACAGGGGGCACCGGGAGAAGCTTTCTTT